These 17 T cell receptor beta chains came from one sample sequenced in a study of cytomegalovirus exposure and HLA in healthy donors. Vbeta (60) and Jbeta (13) primers were used in the PCR. The repertoire was sequenced with immunoSEQ multiplex PCR; TCRdb's copy has only in-frame clones and lacks some. Of approximately 74,000 clones listed, about 80% are singletons. Sequenced sample: PBMCs. Receptor source: a woman between 40 and 50 years old in good health and CMV-seronegative.

This clone was observed a single time. The chain recombines TRBV4-1 with TRBJ2-7, with 10 bases matching TRBD2. CDR3 length: 14 amino acids. Germline CDR1 reads MGHRA; CDR2 reads YSYEKL. Losses at the gene ends were 4 bases for V and 4 bases for J; bases not matched to a gene: 4. CDR3 loop: CASSLAGGNYEQYF. In DNA form, the CDR3 reads TGCGCCAGCAGCCTAGCGGGAGGAAATTACGAGCAGTACTTC.

This clone was picked up one time. The V call is TRBV10-3, the J call TRBJ1-3, with 7 bases matching TRBD1. The CDR3 is 15 residues long. V gave up 2 bases and J gave up 8 bases; unmatched junction bases: 9. Per germline, CDR1 ENHRY and CDR2 SYGVKD. The CDR3, as DNA: TGTGCCATCAGTGAGGACAGGGATCGGCGGGACACCATATATTTT. It specifies CAISEDRDRRDTIYF.

This clone was counted a single time. This chain links TRBV29-1 with TRBJ2-7; D is undetermined. This CDR3 comprises 15 residues. The V end lost 1 base, the J end lost 2 bases, and 15 bases lay between the germline ends. Germline CDR1 and CDR2: SQVTM and ANQGSEA. In DNA form, the CDR3 reads TGCAGCGTTGAAGTGGGCAGCCTAATCGCCTACGAGCAGTACTTC. This codes for CSVEVGSLIAYEQYF.

V usage is TRBV6-4 and J usage is TRBJ2-1; 7 positions match TRBD1. Germline V gene lookup returns CDR1 MRHNA and CDR2 SNTAGT. This CDR3 has 16 amino acids. Losses at the gene ends were 4 bases for V and 5 bases for J; bases not matched to a gene: 11. CDR3 DNA: TGTGCCAGCAGTGCCTCGGAAGGGGGCGGCCACAATGAGCAGTTCTTC. Amino acid sequence: CASSASEGGGHNEQFF.

This chain uses TRBV15 with TRBJ2-3; 8 bases fit TRBD2. CDR3 length equals 15 residues. The germline gives CDR1 LNHNV, CDR2 YYDKDF (reference sequence). The trim removed 2 bases at V and 1 base at J, leaving 2 bases unmatched. CDR3 nucleotide sequence: TGTGCCACCAGCAGATATAGCGGGGGCACAGATACGCAGTATTTT. Protein: CATSRYSGGTDTQYF.

The J gene is TRBJ2-2, the V gene TRBV5-5; D perhaps matches TRBD1 (6 bases). The V and J ends lost 4 bases and 2 bases respectively, with 15 bases between them. There are 16 residues in the CDR3. Germline loops: CDR1 SGHKS, CDR2 YYEKEE (reference sequence). For the CDR3, the DNA is TGTGCCAGCAGCCCAGCAGGGGACGCCAACACCGGGGAGCTGTTTTTT. It translates to CASSPAGDANTGELFF.

By share of the sample, this clone is medium-sized (0.01 to 0.1%). V and J are TRBV5-6 and TRBJ1-2; TRBD1 might be the D (6 bases). Germline V gives CDR1 SGHDT, CDR2 YYEEEE. This CDR3 region has 16 residues. Trimming left V 7 bases short and J 8 bases short, with 27 bases between. CDR3 DNA: TGTGCCAGCTCCCTAGGGAGGGGGGACGCCCGAGGCGGCTACACCTTC. This sequence encodes CASSLGRGDARGGYTF.

Here the CDR3 DNA reads TGTGCCAGCTCACTCACCGGGACAGATGGCTACACCTTC. This gives the protein CASSLTGTDGYTF. V is TRBV18 and J is TRBJ1-2; 7 positions agree with TRBD1. V was pared by 4 bases and J by 6 bases, with 5 bases of the junction left unmatched. The CDR3 runs 13 residues. Per germline, CDR1 KGHSH and CDR2 LQKENI.

The V call is TRBV30, the J call TRBJ1-5; 8 positions agree with TRBD1. With V trimmed by 2 bases and J by 0 bases, 3 bases remained unmatched. The CDR3 spans 15 residues. Germline V CDR1 and CDR2: GTSNPN, SVGIG (reference sequence). The CDR3 DNA sequence: TGTGCCTGGAGTACGGGACAGGATAGCAATCAGCCCCAGCATTTT. Protein: CAWSTGQDSNQPQHF.

The chain recombines TRBV2 with TRBJ1-1, with 7 bases matching TRBD1. The V and J ends lost 5 bases and 3 bases, in that order; junction bases with no gene match: 6. The CDR3 is 14 amino acids. Germline CDR1 is SNHLY and CDR2 is FYNNEI. The CDR3 coding sequence is TGTGCCAGCAGTCCCCGCAGGGGGGACACTGAAGCTTTCTTT. It is translated as CASSPRRGDTEAFF.

The rearrangement joins TRBV5-1 to TRBJ2-6, with D possibly matching TRBD1 (5 bases). Germline CDR1 and CDR2: SGHRS and YFSETQ. V was cut by 4 bases and J by 0 bases, with 20 bases left in between. This CDR3 contains 19 residues. CDR3 DNA: TGCGCCAGCAGCCTGTTTCGACAGAACGACTTCTCTGGGGCCAACGTCCTGACTTTC. Residues: CASSLFRQNDFSGANVLTF.

The rearrangement links TRBV7-3 to TRBJ2-6; 13 nucleotides line up with TRBD2. The CDR3 contains 20 residues. The V segment lost 5 bases and the J segment 3 bases; nucleotides outside the gene matches: 13. CDR1 is SGHTA, CDR2 FQGTGA, per germline. The CDR3 reads CASSAPILAGGPGGANVLTF. The CDR3 nucleotides read TGTGCCAGCAGCGCGCCGATACTAGCGGGGGGGCCTGGTGGGGCCAACGTCCTGACTTTC.

The gene calls are TRBV28 and TRBJ2-3, with 9 bases fitting TRBD1. With V trimmed by 5 bases and J by 4 bases, 7 bases remained unmatched. CDR3 length: 15 residues. CDR1 MDHEN and CDR2 SYDVKM come from the germline V gene. The CDR3 loop is CASSHDRGGADTQYF. In DNA, the CDR3 is TGTGCCAGCAGTCATGACAGGGGGGGGGCAGATACGCAGTATTTT.

The chain links TRBV18 to TRBJ2-1, with 9 bases identical to TRBD2. Germline V gene lookup returns CDR1 KGHSH and CDR2 LQKENI. CDR3 size: 17 residues. V trimming: 2 bases; J trimming: 3 bases; junction bases outside the gene matches: 8. The CDR3 protein is CASSPTPGLAVYNEQFF. CDR3 nucleotides: TGTGCCAGCTCACCAACCCCGGGACTAGCAGTCTACAATGAGCAGTTCTTC.

CDR3: CASSTGALKAGEGQFF. CDR3 DNA: TGTGCCAGCAGCACCGGCGCGTTAAAAGCGGGAGAGGGGCAGTTCTTC. The chain carries TRBV9 and TRBJ2-1; 8 bases agree with TRBD2. The germline CDR1 and CDR2 sequences are SGDLS and YYNGEE. V shed 4 bases and J 12 bases; nucleotides not matched to a gene: 18. The CDR3 totals 16 residues.

The chain employs TRBV11-3 and TRBJ2-1; TRBD2 is a possible D gene (6 bases). Germline V gives CDR1 SGHNT, CDR2 YENEEA. Trimming stripped 1 base from V and 9 bases from J, with 10 bases between. The CDR3 totals 13 residues. In DNA, the CDR3 is TGTGCCAGCAGCTTAGTAGGACTAACTGAGCAGTTCTTC. This codes for CASSLVGLTEQFF.

The chain carries TRBV4-1 and TRBJ2-5; maybe TRBD2 (6 bases). V was trimmed by 3 bases and J by 5 bases, leaving 22 bases between them. This CDR3 region has 17 residues. The germline gives CDR1 MGHRA, CDR2 YSYEKL. The CDR3 nucleotides are TGCGCCAGCAGCCAGCACTTTGGACTACCGGCCGGGGAGACCCAGTACTTC. It is translated as CASSQHFGLPAGETQYF.